The 4 T cell receptor beta chains below come from one sample, sequenced in a study of CD8+CD57+ T cells in acquired aplastic anemia. Genomic DNA was employed as the template in profiling TCR beta VDJ and CDR3. TCRdb re-called the reads through MiXCR, storing one row per CDR3 protein. The sample contains some 190,000 distinct CDR3 sequences, approximately 45% of which appear only once. Material: sorted CD4+, CD8+, or CD8+CD57+ T cells (not recorded which) from PBMCs. These TCRs come from a human donor in good health.

The chain combines TRBV19 with TRBJ2-7, with D unclear. Trimming took off 3 bases at V and 3 bases at J, with 9 bases between the two ends. The CDR3 totals 13 residues. Germline V lookup: CDR1 LNHDA, CDR2 SQIVND (reference sequence). The CDR3 spells CASSITWGYEQYF. The CDR3 DNA reads as TGTGCCAGTAGTATCACCTGGGGCTACGAGCAGTACTTC. The entire variable domain, with the rest obtained from reference TRBV19 and TRBJ2-7, is as follows: DGGITQSPKYLFRKEGQNVTLSCEQNLNHDAMYWYRQDPGQGLRLIYYSQIVNDFQKGDIAEGYSVSREKKESFPLTVTSAQKNPTAFYLCASSITWGYEQYFGPGTRLTVT.

This chain joins TRBV29-1 and TRBJ2-1, with D hard to call. The germline gives CDR1 SQVTM, CDR2 ANQGSEA. V was pared by 5 bases and J by 6 bases, with 11 bases between. This CDR3 is built from 12 residues. In nucleotides, the CDR3 is TGCAGCGTTCCGACTCTCCTCAATGAGCAGTTCTTC. Its translation is CSVPTLLNEQFF.

The gene calls are TRBV7-3 and TRBJ2-1; 8 nucleotides agree with TRBD2. The CDR3 has 16 amino acids. The germline CDR1 and CDR2 sequences are SGHTA and FQGTGA. V was pared by 8 bases and J by 10 bases, with 19 bases of the junction left unmatched. The CDR3 region is CASGANEREHFREQFF. As DNA, the CDR3 is TGTGCCAGCGGCGCGAATGAGCGGGAGCACTTTAGGGAGCAGTTCTTC.

This clonotype came up once. The CDR3 DNA follows: TGTGCCAGCAGTTACCTAGCGGGAAATGAGCAGTTCTTC. Translation: CASSYLAGNEQFF. The J gene is TRBJ2-1, the V gene TRBV2, with 9 bases lining up with TRBD2. Per germline, CDR1 SNHLY and CDR2 FYNNEI. This CDR3 spans 13 amino acids. The trim removed 5 bases at V and 7 bases at J, leaving 3 bases unmatched. The full variable domain, rest sourced from reference TRBV2 and TRBJ2-1, is EPEVTQTPSHQVTQMGQEVILRCVPISNHLYFYWYRQILGQKVEFLVSFYNNEISEKSEIFDDQFSVERPDGSNFTLKIRSTKLEDSAMYFCASSYLAGNEQFFGPGTRLTVL.